This T cell receptor beta chain was sequenced in a study of neurological immune-mediated disorders. As for time point: longitudinal time-point 2. The unsorted libraries were produced from 2 million PBMCs held at -80 C. As for the cDNA, it was generated by 5'RACE with 10-nucleotide random UMIs. TCRdb re-called the 5' RACE reads through MiXCR, storing one row per CDR3 protein. The sample consists of some 100,000 distinct CDR3 sequences, roughly 13% of them appearing once. V lost 7 bases to trimming and J lost 7 bases, with 23 bases between them. The germline CDR1 and CDR2 sequences are SNHLY and FYNNEI. The CDR3 is 15 amino acids. This clonotype was found many times.

This TCR was recovered from a female donor with HTLV-1-associated myelopathy (HAM/TSP). The chain joins TRBV2 to TRBJ2-7; D may be TRBD1 (6 bases). Sequencing was carried out using PBMCs. The DNA for the CDR3 is TGTGCCAGCAAGCCCCCTGGGACATCTGGTCCGGAGCAGTACTTC. The encoded protein is CASKPPGTSGPEQYF.